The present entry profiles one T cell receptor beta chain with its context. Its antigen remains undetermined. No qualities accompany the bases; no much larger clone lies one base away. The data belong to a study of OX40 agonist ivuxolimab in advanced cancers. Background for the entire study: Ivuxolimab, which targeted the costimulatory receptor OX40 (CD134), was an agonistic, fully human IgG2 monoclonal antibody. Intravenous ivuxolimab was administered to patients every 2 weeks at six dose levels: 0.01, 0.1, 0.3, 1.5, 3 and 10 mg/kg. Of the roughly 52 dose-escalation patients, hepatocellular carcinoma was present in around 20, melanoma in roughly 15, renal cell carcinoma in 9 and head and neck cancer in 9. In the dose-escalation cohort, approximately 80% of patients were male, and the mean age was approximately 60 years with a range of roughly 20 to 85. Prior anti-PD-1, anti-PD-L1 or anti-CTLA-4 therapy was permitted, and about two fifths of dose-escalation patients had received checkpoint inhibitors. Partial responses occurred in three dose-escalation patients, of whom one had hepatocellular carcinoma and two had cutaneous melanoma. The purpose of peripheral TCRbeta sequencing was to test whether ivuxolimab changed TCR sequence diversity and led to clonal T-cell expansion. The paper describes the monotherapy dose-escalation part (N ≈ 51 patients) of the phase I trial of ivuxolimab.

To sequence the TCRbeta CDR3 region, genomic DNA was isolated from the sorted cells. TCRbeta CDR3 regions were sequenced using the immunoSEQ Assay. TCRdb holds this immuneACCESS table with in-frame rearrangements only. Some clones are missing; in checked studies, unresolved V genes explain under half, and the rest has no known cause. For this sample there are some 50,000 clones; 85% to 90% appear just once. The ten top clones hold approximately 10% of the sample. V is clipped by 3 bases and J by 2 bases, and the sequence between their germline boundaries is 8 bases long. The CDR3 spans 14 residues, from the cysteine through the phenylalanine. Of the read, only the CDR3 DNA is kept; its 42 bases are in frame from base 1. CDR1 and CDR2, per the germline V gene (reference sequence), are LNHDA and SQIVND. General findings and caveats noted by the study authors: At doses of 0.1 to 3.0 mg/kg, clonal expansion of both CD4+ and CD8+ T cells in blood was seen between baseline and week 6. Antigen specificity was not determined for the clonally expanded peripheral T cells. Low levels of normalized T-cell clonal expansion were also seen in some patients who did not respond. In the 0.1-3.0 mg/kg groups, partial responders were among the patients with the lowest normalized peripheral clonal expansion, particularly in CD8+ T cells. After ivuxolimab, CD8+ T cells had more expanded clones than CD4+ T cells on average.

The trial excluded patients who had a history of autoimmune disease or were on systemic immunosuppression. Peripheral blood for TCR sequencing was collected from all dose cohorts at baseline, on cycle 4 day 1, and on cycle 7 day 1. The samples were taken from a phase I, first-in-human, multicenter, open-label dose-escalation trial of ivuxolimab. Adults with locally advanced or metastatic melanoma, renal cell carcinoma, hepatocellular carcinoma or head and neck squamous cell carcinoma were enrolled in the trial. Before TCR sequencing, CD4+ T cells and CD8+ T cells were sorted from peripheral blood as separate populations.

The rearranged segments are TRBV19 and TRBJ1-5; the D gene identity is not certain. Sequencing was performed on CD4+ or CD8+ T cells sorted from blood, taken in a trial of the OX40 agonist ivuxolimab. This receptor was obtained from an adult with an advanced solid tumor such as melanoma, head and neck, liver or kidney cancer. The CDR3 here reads CASSILVGNQPQHF. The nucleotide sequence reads TGTGCCAGTAGTATCCTGGTCGGCAATCAGCCCCAGCATTTT.